The present TCR beta chain was sequenced within a study of shared clonotypes between healthy human individuals. Study context: Each donor's CD8 memory used one plate, CD8 naive two, each CD4 subset three.

The assay ran at deep level. Across several immunoSEQ plates, the genomic DNA of each subset was split evenly. In the sorted-subset replicate PCRs, approximately 200 ng DNA, around 30,000 T cell genomes, was used. Libraries were prepared by immunoSEQ multiplex PCR; TCRdb keeps only in-frame clonotypes and omits some of them. The sample records roughly 1,100,000 clones, roughly 70% being singletons. Points on this clone: The sample has other DNA sequences that encode this CDR3 too.

The TCR originated in a man aged 18 to 35 in good health. Sequencing used memory CD4+ T cells sorted from blood. Subset described: CD45RA-negative fraction.

CDR3 nucleotides: TGTGCCAGCAGCTTAGACCGTGGGGGAGACGAGCAGTACTTC. This sequence encodes CASSLDRGGDEQYF. The chain couples TRBV11-2 to TRBJ2-7; D might be TRBD1 or TRBD2, each matching 5 bases. Germline CDR1 reads SGHAT; CDR2 reads FQNNGV. Trimming left V 0 bases short and J 5 bases short, with 11 bases between. The CDR3 has 14 amino acids.